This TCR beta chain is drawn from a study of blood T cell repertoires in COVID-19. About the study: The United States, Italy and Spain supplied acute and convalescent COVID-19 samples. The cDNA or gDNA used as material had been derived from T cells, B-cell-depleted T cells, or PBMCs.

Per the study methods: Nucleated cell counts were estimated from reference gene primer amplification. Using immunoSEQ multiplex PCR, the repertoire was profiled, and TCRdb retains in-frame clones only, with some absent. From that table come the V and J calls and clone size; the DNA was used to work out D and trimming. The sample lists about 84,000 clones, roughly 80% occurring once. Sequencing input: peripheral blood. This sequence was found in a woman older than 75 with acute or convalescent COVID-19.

CDR3 nucleotides: TGTGCCAGCAGCTTCGGACAAGTAGGGGCTGAAGCTTTCTTT. It is translated as CASSFGQVGAEAFF. V gene TRBV13 combines with J gene TRBJ1-1; D is perhaps TRBD1 (5 bases). In germline, CDR1 is PRHDT, CDR2 FYEKMQ (reference sequence). CDR3 length: 14 amino acids. The V end lost 3 bases, the J end lost 6 bases, and 14 bases lay between the germline ends.